These 8 T cell receptor beta chains came from one sample sequenced in a study of regulatory T cells in long-lasting Graves disease. Arm-PCR with iRepertoire HTBI primers amplified the CDR3 regions for these TCR beta libraries. TCRdb re-called the multiplex PCR reads through MiXCR, storing one row per CDR3 protein. Counted here are 310,000 or so distinct CDR3 sequences, roughly 21% occurring once; the ten biggest clones make up roughly three fifths. Time point given: persistent/refractory GD, antithyroid drugs over 5 years with positive TRAb. TCR sequences were obtained from RNA taken from PBMCs. The material sequenced was peripheral blood mononuclear cells (PBMCs), taken when the disease was refractory, from a patient treated with antithyroid drugs. The source is a female donor with Graves disease.

This clonotype was seen repeatedly, ten times or more. The J gene is TRBJ2-7, the V gene TRBV28; the D gene is possibly TRBD1 (8 bases). This CDR3 has 14 amino acids. V was shortened by 6 bases and J by 3 bases, with 15 bases between the two germline ends. CDR1 and CDR2 (germline): MDHEN, SYDVKM. CDR3 DNA sequence: TGTGCCAGCAGGTCACAGGGGGGGTTCTACGAGCAGTACTTC. Translated: CASRSQGGFYEQYF.

This clonotype was observed a single time. The CDR3 here is CASSVGPAGPYEQYF. CDR3 in DNA: TGTGCCAGCAGCGTAGGGCCAGCGGGGCCCTACGAGCAGTACTTC. The V call is TRBV9, the J call TRBJ2-7; 7 bases fit TRBD2. Germline V CDR1 and CDR2: SGDLS, YYNGEE. With 0 bases clipped from V and 2 bases from J, the junction kept 5 bases outside the gene matches. This CDR3 has 15 residues.

This clonotype was detected a few times. V and J are TRBV28 and TRBJ2-7, with TRBD1 identical over 8 bases. Germline V lookup: CDR1 MDHEN, CDR2 SYDVKM. After removal of 8 bases from V and 7 bases from J, the junction contained 7 bases not matched to a gene. The length of the CDR3 is 12 residues. In nucleotides, the CDR3 is TGTGCCAGCCGGACAGGGCTGGGGGAGCAGTACTTC. This encodes CASRTGLGEQYF. Based on the CDR3 plus reference TRBV28 and TRBJ2-7, the full variable domain is DVKVTQSSRYLVKRTGEKVFLECVQDMDHENMFWYRQDPGLGLRLIYFSYDVKMKEKGDIPEGYSVSREKKERFSLILESASTNQTSMYLCASRTGLGEQYFGPGTRLTVT.

This clonotype was detected many times. The CDR3 DNA follows: TGCAGTGCTAGAGAGAGGAGCAATCAGCCCCAGCATTTT. It yields the protein CSARERSNQPQHF. This chain links TRBV20-1 with TRBJ1-5; D not certain. V was clipped by 0 bases and J by 1 base, with 4 bases between them. Germline V gives CDR1 DFQATT, CDR2 SNEGSKA (reference sequence). The CDR3 totals 13 residues.

This clonotype occurred a few times. The rearrangement links TRBV15 to TRBJ2-7; no firm D call. V lost 4 bases and J 2 bases, leaving 9 bases between the germline ends. This CDR3 contains 13 residues. Per germline, CDR1 LNHNV and CDR2 YYDKDF (reference sequence). The CDR3 bases are TGTGCCACCAGCAAGGCTCATACCTACGAGCAGTACTTC. Translated: CATSKAHTYEQYF. Complete variable domain (other parts from reference TRBV15 and TRBJ2-7): DAMVIQNPRYQVTQFGKPVTLSCSQTLNHNVMYWYQQKSSQAPKLLFHYYDKDFNNEADTPDNFQSRRPNTSFCFLDIRSPGLGDTAMYLCATSKAHTYEQYFGPGTRLTVT.

This clonotype was observed a few times. V is TRBV11-2 and J is TRBJ1-2; tentative D call: TRBD1 (6 bases). CDR3 length: 14 amino acids. Trimming took off 3 bases at V and 5 bases at J, with 13 bases between the two ends. Germline CDR1 SGHAT, CDR2 FQNNGV. CDR3 in amino acids: CASSFEGVGYGYTF. Here the CDR3 DNA reads TGTGCCAGCAGCTTCGAGGGGGTCGGATATGGCTACACCTTC. The full variable domain, with the rest looked up from reference TRBV11-2 and TRBJ1-2, is EAGVAQSPRYKIIEKRQSVAFWCNPISGHATLYWYQQILGQGPKLLIQFQNNGVVDDSQLPKDRFSAERLKGVDSTLKIQPAKLEDSAVYLCASSFEGVGYGYTFGSGTRLTVV.

At least ten counts were recorded for this clonotype. In nucleotides, the CDR3 is TGTGCCAGCACCCATACAACCTCAGGGACGAACACCGGGGAGCTGTTTTTT. Translating gives CASTHTTSGTNTGELFF. The chain is built from TRBV12-3 or TRBV12-4 and TRBJ2-2; D may be TRBD1 (5 bases). CDR3 length: 17 amino acids. Trimming removed 7 bases from V and 0 bases from J, with 18 bases in between.

This clonotype was observed many times. This chain joins TRBV28 and TRBJ1-1; TRBD1 might be the D (5 bases). Between the trimmed V and J ends, which lost 6 bases and 8 bases, there was a span of 16 bases. This CDR3 has 13 amino acids. Germline V CDR1 and CDR2: MDHEN, SYDVKM. DNA of the CDR3: TGTGCCAGCAGATCGGACGGACACCGAGAAGCTTTCTTT. Protein product: CASRSDGHREAFF.